Given below is one T cell receptor (beta chain) in context. The entry originates in a study of shared clonotypes between healthy human individuals. In the study overall: A donor's plate count was three for CD4 naive and three for CD4 memory; CD8 naive had two and CD8 memory one.

The table came from immunoSEQ multiplex PCR; TCRdb's copy has only in-frame clones and leaves some out. Among 2 million to 2.5 million clones listed, approximately 96% were seen once. Those who donated, Caucasian adults without exception, all lived in Nashville, Tennessee. V dropped 5 bases and J dropped 5 bases, with 16 bases sitting between them. The CDR3 runs to 14 residues. Germline-derived CDR1 and CDR2 are SGHAT and FQNNGV. The sequenced sample was naive CD4+ T cells sorted from blood. Subset: CD45RA+ positively selected. V usage is TRBV11-2 and J usage is TRBJ2-7; D is ambiguous. The origin of this receptor is a man aged 18 to 30 in good health. In nucleotides, the CDR3 is TGTGCCAGCAGCCCCCTGAGCACTTCCAACGAGCAGTACTTC. Protein: CASSPLSTSNEQYF.